This T cell receptor beta chain was sequenced for a study of naive and memory T cell subsets. The study's findings and limits: Over 85% of naive TCR sequences appeared only once, unlike memory subsets.

CD4+ T cell IFNgamma after overnight CMV lysate exposure gave donor CMV status. After CD4 positive bead selection, the CD4-negative fraction gave CD8 T cells. Sorting gates: effector memory CD45RA-CD27-, EMRA CD45RA+CD27-. This CDR3 has 14 amino acids. The ends were cut back, 2 bases at V and 2 bases at J, with 8 bases in the middle. Looked up from germline, CDR1 is MNHEY and CDR2 is SVGAGI. This clonotype was recorded a few times. The antigen remains undetermined. Both TRBC1 and TRBC2 were covered by a beta constant-region primer of two equimolar oligonucleotides. Four rounds of PCR amplified the ligated cDNA using nested alpha and beta constant-region primers plus SP2. TCRdb reprocessed the UMI-ligation and nested PCR reads via MiXCR and lists one record per CDR3 protein. Of 8,800 or so distinct CDR3 sequences detected, 28% appear once; the ten largest clones hold approximately 50%.

The chain joins TRBV6-5 to TRBJ2-3; no reliable D call. Sample: CD8+ TEMRA cells from blood. Subset of the sample: effector memory re-expressing CD45RA, CD45RA+ CD27-. The receptor's source is a human donor in good health. CDR3 nucleotide sequence: TGTGCCAGCAGTTACCGAATTGACACAGATACGCAGTATTTT. It codes for CASSYRIDTDTQYF.